These 25 T cell receptor beta chains were all obtained from the same sample, sequenced in a study of T cells after yellow fever vaccination. TCRdb reprocessed the 5' RACE reads with MiXCR, giving one entry per CDR3 protein. Of 150,000 to 200,000 distinct CDR3 sequences in the sample, 9.5% to 12% were seen once. The sequencing used CD8+ T cells sorted from PBMCs, collected 15 days after the yellow fever booster vaccination. These receptors were taken from a man aged 18 to 29 who received the YFV17D yellow fever vaccine.

This clonotype was detected a few times. The rearrangement links TRBV4-1 to TRBJ1-5; a possible D gene is TRBD1 (5 bases). The CDR3 spans 14 residues. Per germline, CDR1 MGHRA and CDR2 YSYEKL. The V end was cut by 3 bases, the J end by 5 bases, with 11 bases between. The CDR3 nucleotides read TGCGCCAGCAGCCAGGGGTTAGGGGATCAGCCCCAGCATTTT. It encodes CASSQGLGDQPQHF.

Only a few counts were recorded for this clonotype. The chain has TRBV5-8 and TRBJ2-7; 7 bases align to TRBD1. J lost 3 bases, V lost 4 bases, and 10 bases had no gene match. This CDR3 has 15 amino acids. Germline V CDR1 and CDR2: SGHTS, YDEGEE. The CDR3 loop is CASSLVPGQIYEQYV. As DNA, the CDR3 is TGTGCCAGCAGCCTCGTACCGGGACAGATCTACGAGCAGTACGTC.

In this sample, this clonotype turned up many times. The genes are TRBV7-9 and TRBJ2-5, with D possibly being TRBD2 (5 bases). The CDR3 contains 13 residues. Germline CDR1 SEHNR, CDR2 FQNEAQ (reference sequence). Trimming removed 5 bases at V and 5 bases at J, with 12 bases between. CDR3 region: CASSPGQRETQYF. In nucleotides, the CDR3 is TGTGCCAGCAGCCCCGGCCAGCGGGAGACCCAGTACTTC.

The chain has TRBV29-1 and TRBJ1-2; D gene unclear. The germline V gene encodes CDR1 SQVTM and CDR2 ANQGSEA. This CDR3 spans 12 amino acids. Trimming left V 2 bases short and J 2 bases short, with 6 bases between. The CDR3 nucleotides are TGCAGCGTTGAACAGGAAAACTATGGCTACACCTTC. Translation: CSVEQENYGYTF.

This chain links TRBV29-1 with TRBJ1-2, with D possibly matching TRBD1 (5 bases). This CDR3 is built from 13 residues. V was trimmed by 4 bases and J by 3 bases, leaving 12 bases between them. The V gene's germline CDR1 is SQVTM and CDR2 ANQGSEA. The CDR3 DNA follows: TGCAGCGTTGTCCCTACGGGGGACTATGGCTACACCTTC. Translation: CSVVPTGDYGYTF. The variable domain in full, with the rest retrieved from reference TRBV29-1 and TRBJ1-2, is SAVISQKPSRDICQRGTSLTIQCQVDSQVTMMFWYRQQPGQSLTLIATANQGSEATYESGFVIDKFPISRPNLTFSTLTVSNMSPEDSSIYLCSVVPTGDYGYTFGSGTRLTVV.

This rearrangement joins TRBV27 to TRBJ2-3, with no clear D. The germline gives CDR1 MNHEY, CDR2 SMNVEV (reference sequence). This CDR3 spans 14 amino acids. Trimming took 5 bases from V and 1 from J, leaving 10 bases between them. CDR3 DNA sequence: TGTGCCAGCAGTAAGGGAAGCGGCACAGATACGCAGTATTTT. This sequence encodes CASSKGSGTDTQYF.

This clonotype was seen more than once but under ten times. The chain uses TRBV7-8 and TRBJ2-7, with 8 bases aligning to TRBD1. CDR3 length equals 15 residues. The germline V gene encodes CDR1 SGHVS and CDR2 FQNEAQ. The V and J ends lost 2 bases and 5 bases, in that order; junction bases with no gene match: 8. The CDR3 region is CASSLFIGQGNEQYF. CDR3 coding DNA: TGTGCCAGCAGCTTATTCATAGGACAGGGTAACGAGCAGTACTTC.

The chain is built from TRBV5-4 and TRBJ2-7; 7 nucleotides align to TRBD2. Germline V gene data show CDR1 as SGHNT and CDR2 as YYREEE (reference sequence). This CDR3 spans 15 amino acids. Trimming removed 1 base from V and 6 bases from J; junction bases left unmatched: 10. The CDR3 DNA follows: TGTGCCAGCAGCTTGTCTGGGACTATCATTGGCGAGCAGTACTTC. It encodes CASSLSGTIIGEQYF.

This clonotype was recorded a few times. The chain is built from TRBV4-1 and TRBJ2-2; D is possibly TRBD2 (6 bases). Germline V gene data show CDR1 as MGHRA and CDR2 as YSYEKL. There are 16 residues in the CDR3. The ends were cut back, 0 bases at V and 7 bases at J, with 15 bases in the middle. The CDR3 region is CASSQEVWDSGGELFF. CDR3 DNA: TGCGCCAGCAGCCAAGAAGTGTGGGACTCCGGCGGGGAGCTGTTTTTT.

The CDR3 bases are TGTGCCAGCAGTCCGGGGGTTAATTCACCCCTCCACTTT. It yields the protein CASSPGVNSPLHF. The chain employs TRBV6-5 and TRBJ1-6, with a tentative D call TRBD1 (5 bases). Germline values: CDR1 MNHEY, CDR2 SVGAGI. The CDR3 spans 13 residues. Trimming pared 5 bases from V and 6 bases from J, leaving 8 bases between.

J is TRBJ2-3 and V is TRBV10-3, with D hard to call. Looked up from germline, CDR1 is ENHRY and CDR2 is SYGVKD. The CDR3 spans 15 residues. Deletions cut 3 bases from V and 3 bases from J, with 13 bases between. The CDR3 here is CAISDIDSLTDTQYF. In nucleotides, the CDR3 is TGTGCCATCAGTGATATTGATTCACTAACAGATACGCAGTATTTT.

This clonotype has more than one count but fewer than ten. This chain links TRBV4-1 with TRBJ1-1; 7 bases are a match to TRBD1. J was trimmed by 6 bases and V by 6 bases; bases with no gene match: 4. The length of the CDR3 is 12 residues. Germline V CDR1 and CDR2: MGHRA, YSYEKL. This CDR3 reads CASRGGQPEAFF. The CDR3 bases are TGCGCCAGCAGGGGGGGACAGCCTGAAGCTTTCTTT.

This clonotype was detected a few times. The gene calls are TRBV12-3 or TRBV12-4 and TRBJ2-7, with D possibly being TRBD2 (5 bases). Trimming left V 6 bases short and J 4 bases short, with 13 bases between. The CDR3 is made up of 13 amino acids. CDR3 coding DNA: TGTGCCAGCAGGCCCCTGAGGAGGTACGAGCAGTACGTC. Protein: CASRPLRRYEQYV.

The chain couples TRBV5-4 to TRBJ2-3, with 8 bases identical to TRBD2. The CDR3 consists of 14 residues. V lost 3 bases and J lost 5; bases outside the gene matches: 5. The germline V gene has CDR1 SGHNT and CDR2 YYREEE (reference sequence). The CDR3 reads CASSWRGAGDTQYF. CDR3 sequence (DNA): TGTGCCAGCAGCTGGCGGGGGGCCGGAGATACGCAGTATTTT.

The CDR3 coding sequence is TGCAGTGCCGAACAGGGGCTTAGCACTGAAGCTTTCTTT. This sequence encodes CSAEQGLSTEAFF. The gene calls are TRBV20-1 and TRBJ1-1, with 7 bases lining up with TRBD1. The CDR3 runs to 13 residues. Germline V gene lookup returns CDR1 DFQATT and CDR2 SNEGSKA (reference sequence). V shed 6 bases, J shed 4 bases, and the junction held 8 bases outside the gene matches.

A few counts support this clonotype. V gene TRBV5-5 combines with J gene TRBJ1-1, with a weak D call TRBD1 (5 bases). This CDR3 region has 12 residues. Germline lookup yields CDR1 SGHKS and CDR2 YYEKEE (reference sequence). Between the trimmed V and J ends, which lost 4 bases and 6 bases, there was a span of 10 bases. The CDR3 nucleotides read TGTGCCAGCAGCAGCATCAGGGCTGAAGCTTTCTTT. Its protein product is CASSSIRAEAFF.

This clonotype was detected a few times. The chain uses TRBV12-3 or TRBV12-4 and TRBJ2-1; 9 nucleotides match TRBD1. The CDR3 contains 15 residues. The junction had 7 bases not matched to a gene; V was cut back by 6 bases and J by 4 bases. As DNA, the CDR3 is TGTGCCAGCAGAACACAGGGGGCGCATTACAATGAGCAGTTCTTC. Translation gives CASRTQGAHYNEQFF.

The gene calls are TRBV5-1 and TRBJ2-6; D is undetermined. Germline V gene lookup returns CDR1 SGHRS and CDR2 YFSETQ. The CDR3 sequence is 18 residues long. The ends were cut back, 4 bases at V and 4 bases at J, with 21 bases in the middle. This chain's CDR3 is CASSSITGFLEGANVLTF. CDR3 coding DNA: TGCGCCAGCAGCAGCATAACCGGGTTCCTGGAAGGGGCCAACGTCCTGACTTTC.

This chain links TRBV6-6 with TRBJ1-1; 12 bases are shared with TRBD1. CDR1 and CDR2 (germline): MNHNY, SVGAGI (reference sequence). The CDR3 has 15 amino acids. With V trimmed by 4 bases and J by 5 bases, 5 bases remained unmatched. CDR3 region: CASSWGTGGFTEAFF. In nucleotides, the CDR3 is TGTGCCAGCAGTTGGGGGACAGGGGGCTTTACTGAAGCTTTCTTT.

In its sample, this clonotype was seen many times. This chain uses TRBV12-3 or TRBV12-4 with TRBJ1-1; D is possibly TRBD1 (5 bases). The CDR3 is 14 amino acids. V lost 4 bases to trimming and J lost 2 bases, with 11 bases between them. CDR3 sequence reads: CASSSSDTNTEAFF. In nucleotides, the CDR3 is TGTGCCAGCAGTTCCTCGGACACCAACACTGAAGCTTTCTTT.

The rearrangement joins TRBV28 to TRBJ1-4; a possible D gene is TRBD1 (6 bases). Trimming shortened V by 5 bases and J by 5 bases, and 12 bases separated the two germline ends. CDR3 length: 14 amino acids. Per germline, CDR1 MDHEN and CDR2 SYDVKM. CDR3 in DNA: TGTGCCAGCAGTGAACAGGGACTCAATGAAAAACTGTTTTTT. Its protein product is CASSEQGLNEKLFF. The complete variable domain, with remaining parts taken from reference TRBV28 and TRBJ1-4, reads DVKVTQSSRYLVKRTGEKVFLECVQDMDHENMFWYRQDPGLGLRLIYFSYDVKMKEKGDIPEGYSVSREKKERFSLILESASTNQTSMYLCASSEQGLNEKLFFGSGTQLSVL.

The gene calls are TRBV11-2 and TRBJ1-2; D is unresolved. This CDR3 comprises 14 residues. Trimming stripped 3 bases from V and 4 bases from J, with 12 bases between. The germline V gene has CDR1 SGHAT and CDR2 FQNNGV. This chain's CDR3 is CASSLNVAVYGYTF. CDR3 sequence (DNA): TGTGCCAGCAGCTTGAATGTCGCGGTCTATGGCTACACCTTC. The variable domain in full, with the rest retrieved from reference TRBV11-2 and TRBJ1-2, is EAGVAQSPRYKIIEKRQSVAFWCNPISGHATLYWYQQILGQGPKLLIQFQNNGVVDDSQLPKDRFSAERLKGVDSTLKIQPAKLEDSAVYLCASSLNVAVYGYTFGSGTRLTVV.

V and J are TRBV5-1 and TRBJ2-3; the D gene is possibly TRBD2 (6 bases). Germline values: CDR1 SGHRS, CDR2 YFSETQ. The CDR3 is 13 residues long. Between the trimmed V and J ends, which lost 5 bases and 4 bases, there was a span of 11 bases. The DNA of the CDR3 is TGCGCCAGCAGTCGCGGGGCTGCAGATACGCAGTATTTT. Encoded protein: CASSRGAADTQYF.

This clonotype has just a few counts. The chain employs TRBV28 and TRBJ1-5, with 7 bases fitting TRBD1. This CDR3 has 15 amino acids. V was clipped by 6 bases and J by 2 bases; unmatched bases: 7. CDR1 and CDR2 from the germline V gene are MDHEN and SYDVKM. The CDR3: CASRRGDRGNQPQHF. DNA for the CDR3: TGTGCCAGCAGGCGGGGGGACAGAGGCAATCAGCCCCAGCATTTT.

The chain is built from TRBV5-1 and TRBJ2-7; 11 bases map to TRBD2. The junction had 9 bases not matched to a gene; V was cut back by 5 bases and J by 5 bases. Germline V gives CDR1 SGHRS, CDR2 YFSETQ. The CDR3 has 15 residues. CDR3 nucleotide sequence: TGCGCCAGCAGTAGCGGGGGGGTTCGAGGGAACGAGCAGTACTTC. Translated, it gives CASSSGGVRGNEQYF.